This TCR beta chain was obtained from a study of kidney transplant recipient with SARS-CoV-2 infection listed by TCRdb under 2021. The time point label here, explained by the study, means: pre-pandemic baseline sample and day 111 after first positive SARS-CoV-2 test. This clonotype has more than one count but fewer than ten. The target of this receptor is not known. No quality values exist for individual bases; no much larger clone is one base distant. The sequencer listed for this sample is Illumina MiSeq. Profiling of the peripheral T cell repertoire was carried out for human TCRbeta genes. In the authors' own workflow: Beta-binomial modelling was applied to test for differential clonotype abundance so that variability over time was accounted for. Clonotypes that had expanded were screened against the ImmuneCODE reference database of SARS-CoV-2-associated TCRs and mapped onto regions of the viral genome. Additional repertoire analyses examined TRBV gene usage, CDR3 length, CDR3 amino acid overlap between time points, distributions of clonotype abundance, and Jaccard similarity. The public reads were run again by TCRdb, first through fastp at Q25 and then through MiXCR, and only productive beta chains were kept. Each entry merges the rows of one CDR3 protein and shows their most common DNA and genes. TCRdb's processing, not the authors' own work, is the source of the V and J calls. Recorded for this sample are approximately 240,000 distinct CDR3 sequences; about 30% of them occurred a single time. Of the sample, roughly 7% is held by the ten largest clones.

The sequencing used a blood sample, collected at baseline and between days 110 and 120 from a kidney transplant recipient. This TCR derives from a male patient aged 25-45 years who had COVID-19 and was a kidney transplant recipient. In transplant recipients, some T cells may be of donor rather than host origin.

The DNA sequence is as follows: TGTGCCAGCAGCTTAGTCAGCGGGAGAACAGATACGCAGTATTTT. Protein translation: CASSLVSGRTDTQYF. The sequence links TRBV7-2 to TRBJ2-3; TRBD2 aligns with 8 central bases. CDR1 and CDR2 are read off the germline V gene as SGHTA and FQGNSA. Trimming removed 1 base from V and 3 bases from J; the gene matches leave 3 bases unexplained. The CDR3, from cysteine to phenylalanine, totals 15 residues. The entry retains the CDR3 DNA only, 45 bases that are in frame from base 1.